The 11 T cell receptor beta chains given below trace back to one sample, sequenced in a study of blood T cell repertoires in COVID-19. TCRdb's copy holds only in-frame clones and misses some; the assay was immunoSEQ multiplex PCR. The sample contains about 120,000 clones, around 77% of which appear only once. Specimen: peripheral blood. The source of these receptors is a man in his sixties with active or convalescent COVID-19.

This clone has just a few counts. In nucleotides, the CDR3 is TGCGCCAGCAGCGAAATTTCCCGGGACAGAAAAAACATTCAGTACTTC. It is translated as CASSEISRDRKNIQYF. V gene TRBV5-1 combines with J gene TRBJ2-4; 7 positions match TRBD1. Trimming took 4 bases from V and 4 from J; bases not matched to a gene: 11. The CDR3 loop spans 16 amino acids. Germline CDR1 and CDR2: SGHRS and YFSETQ.

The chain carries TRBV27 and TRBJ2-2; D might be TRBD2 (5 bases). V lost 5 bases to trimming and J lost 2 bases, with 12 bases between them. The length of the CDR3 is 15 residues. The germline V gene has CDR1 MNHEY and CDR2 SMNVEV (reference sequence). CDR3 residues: CASSPRRGNTGELFF. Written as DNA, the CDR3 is TGTGCCAGCAGTCCCCGACGGGGAAACACCGGGGAGCTGTTTTTT.

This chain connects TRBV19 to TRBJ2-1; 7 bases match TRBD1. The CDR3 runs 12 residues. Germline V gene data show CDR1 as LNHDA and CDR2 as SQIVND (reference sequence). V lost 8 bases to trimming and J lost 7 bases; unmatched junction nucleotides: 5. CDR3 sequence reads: CASQGVLNEQFF. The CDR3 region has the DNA TGTGCCAGTCAGGGGGTTTTAAATGAGCAGTTCTTC.

CDR3 sequence (DNA): TGTGCCAGCAGCCTCTACGGCGTCCAGGGCACCGGGGAGCTGTTTTTT. It specifies CASSLYGVQGTGELFF. The rearrangement uses TRBV5-6 and TRBJ2-2; possible D gene TRBD1, 5 bases. The CDR3 runs 16 residues. With 4 bases removed from V and 4 bases from J, the gap between germline ends came to 17 bases. The germline V gene has CDR1 SGHDT and CDR2 YYEEEE.

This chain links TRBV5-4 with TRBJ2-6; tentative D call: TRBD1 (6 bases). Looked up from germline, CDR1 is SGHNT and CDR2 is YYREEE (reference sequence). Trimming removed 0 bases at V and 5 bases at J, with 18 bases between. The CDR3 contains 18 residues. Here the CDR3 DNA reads TGTGCCAGCAGCTTGGACGGTTTGGTACAGGGAAGGGCCAACGTCCTGACTTTC. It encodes CASSLDGLVQGRANVLTF.

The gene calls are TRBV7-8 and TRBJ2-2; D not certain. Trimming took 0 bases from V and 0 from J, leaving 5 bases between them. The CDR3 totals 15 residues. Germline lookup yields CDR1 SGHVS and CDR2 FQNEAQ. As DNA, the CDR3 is TGTGCCAGCAGCTTAGCTAATTCGAACACCGGGGAGCTGTTTTTT. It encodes CASSLANSNTGELFF.

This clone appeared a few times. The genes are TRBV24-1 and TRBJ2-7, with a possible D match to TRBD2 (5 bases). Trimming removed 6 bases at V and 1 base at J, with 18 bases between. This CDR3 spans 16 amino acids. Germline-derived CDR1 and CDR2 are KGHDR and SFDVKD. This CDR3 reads CATSPANSGRSYEQYF. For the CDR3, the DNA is TGTGCCACCAGTCCTGCGAACAGCGGCCGATCCTACGAGCAGTACTTC.

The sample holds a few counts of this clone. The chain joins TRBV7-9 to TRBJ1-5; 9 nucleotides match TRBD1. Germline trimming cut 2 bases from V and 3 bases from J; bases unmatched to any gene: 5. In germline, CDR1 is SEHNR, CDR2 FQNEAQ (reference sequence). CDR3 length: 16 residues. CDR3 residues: CASSLYGQGINQPQHF. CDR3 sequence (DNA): TGTGCCAGCAGCTTATACGGACAGGGGATCAATCAGCCCCAGCATTTT.

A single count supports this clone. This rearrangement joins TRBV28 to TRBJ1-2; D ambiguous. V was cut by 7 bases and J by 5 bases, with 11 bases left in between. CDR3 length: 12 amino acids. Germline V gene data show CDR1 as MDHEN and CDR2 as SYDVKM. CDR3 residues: CASTSTEYGYTF. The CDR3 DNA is TGTGCCAGCACATCCACCGAGTATGGCTACACCTTC.

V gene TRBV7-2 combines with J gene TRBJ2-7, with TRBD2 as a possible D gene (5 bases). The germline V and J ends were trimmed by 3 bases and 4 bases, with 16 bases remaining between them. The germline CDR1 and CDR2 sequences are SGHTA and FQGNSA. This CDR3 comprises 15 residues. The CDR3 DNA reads TGTGCCAGCAGCTTTCGGCCGGGGTCAGTTTACGAGCAGTACTTC. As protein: CASSFRPGSVYEQYF.

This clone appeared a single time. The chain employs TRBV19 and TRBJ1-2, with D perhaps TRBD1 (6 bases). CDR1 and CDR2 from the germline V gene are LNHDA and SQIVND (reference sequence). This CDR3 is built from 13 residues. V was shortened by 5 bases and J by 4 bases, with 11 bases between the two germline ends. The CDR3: CASSVGTTYGYTF. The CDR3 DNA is TGTGCCAGTAGTGTAGGGACAACCTATGGCTACACCTTC.